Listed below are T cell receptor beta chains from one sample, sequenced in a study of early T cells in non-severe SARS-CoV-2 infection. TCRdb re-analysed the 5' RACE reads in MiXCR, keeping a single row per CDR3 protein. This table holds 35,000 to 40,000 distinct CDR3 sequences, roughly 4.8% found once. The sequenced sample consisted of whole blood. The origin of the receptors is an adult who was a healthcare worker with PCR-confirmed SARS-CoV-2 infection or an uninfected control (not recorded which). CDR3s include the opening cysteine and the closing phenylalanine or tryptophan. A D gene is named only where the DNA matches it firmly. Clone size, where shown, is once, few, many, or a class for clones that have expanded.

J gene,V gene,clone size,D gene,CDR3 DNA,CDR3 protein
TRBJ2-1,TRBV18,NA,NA,TGTGCCAGCTCACCACCGAGTGAGGGGTCCAATGAGCAGTTCTTC,CASSPPSEGSNEQFF
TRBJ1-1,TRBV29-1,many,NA,TGCAGCGCCAGCCAACAGGGCACTGAAGCTTTCTTT,CSASQQGTEAFF
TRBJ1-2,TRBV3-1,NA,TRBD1,TGTGCCAGCAGCCAATGGGACAGGGGATCAGATGGCTACACCTTC,CASSQWDRGSDGYTF
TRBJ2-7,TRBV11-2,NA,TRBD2,TGTGCCAGCAGCTTAGGGACTAGCGGCGCCTACGAGCAGTACTTC,CASSLGTSGAYEQYF
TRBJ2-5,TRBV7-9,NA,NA,TGTGCCAGCAGCACCTGGACAGAAGAGACCCAGTACTTC,CASSTWTEETQYF
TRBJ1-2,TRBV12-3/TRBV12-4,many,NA,TGTGCCAGCAGACCCATGGACAGTGTAGGTGGCTACACCTTC,CASRPMDSVGGYTF
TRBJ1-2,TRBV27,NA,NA,TGTGCCAGCAGTATCTCCCCCTATGGTCCGCTGAATGGCTACACCTTC,CASSISPYGPLNGYTF
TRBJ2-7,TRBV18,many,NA,TGTGCCAGCTCACCACCGCCAGGGCGGCACGAGCAGTACTTC,CASSPPPGRHEQYF
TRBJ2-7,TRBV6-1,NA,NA,TGTGCCAGCGAAGACACTCTTAGGGGCTACGAGCAGTACTTC,CASEDTLRGYEQYF
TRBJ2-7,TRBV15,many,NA,TGTGCCACCAGCAGAGGGAGCAAGGACTCCTACGAGCAGTACTTC,CATSRGSKDSYEQYF
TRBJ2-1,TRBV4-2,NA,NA,TGTGCCAGCAGTCCTTCGGGACCAAGCTCCTACAATGAGCAGTTCTTC,CASSPSGPSSYNEQFF
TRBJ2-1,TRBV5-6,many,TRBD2,TGTGCCAGCAGCCCCTGGGGGGGTTGGCAGAAGCAGTTCTTC,CASSPWGGWQKQFF
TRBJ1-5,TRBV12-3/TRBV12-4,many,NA,TGTGCCAGCAGTTTGGGCCATAAGGACAATCAGCCCCAGCATTTT,CASSLGHKDNQPQHF
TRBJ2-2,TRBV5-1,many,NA,TGCGACAGCAGCTTGTCTGGGGTTCAGCTCGGGGAGCTGTTTTTT,CDSSLSGVQLGELFF
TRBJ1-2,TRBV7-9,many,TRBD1,TGTGCCAGCAGCCCGGGACAGTCCCCGGATGGCTACACCTTC,CASSPGQSPDGYTF
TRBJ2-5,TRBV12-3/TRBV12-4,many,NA,TGTGCCAGCAGTCCGATGGGAAACCAAGAGACCCAGTACTTC,CASSPMGNQETQYF
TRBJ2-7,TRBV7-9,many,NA,TGTGCCAGCAGGCCCCGGGACCTGAACGACTACGAGCAGTACTTC,CASRPRDLNDYEQYF
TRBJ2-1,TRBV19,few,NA,TGTGCCAGTAGTATAAGAAATAACAATGAGCAGTTCTTC,CASSIRNNNEQFF
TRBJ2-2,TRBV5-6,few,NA,TGTGCCAGCAGCTTTTTCGAGACAGGCCACACCGGGGAGCTGTTTTTT,CASSFFETGHTGELFF
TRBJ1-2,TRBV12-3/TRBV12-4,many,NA,TGTGCCAGCAGCTCACAGGGAGGGTATGGCTACACCTTC,CASSSQGGYGYTF
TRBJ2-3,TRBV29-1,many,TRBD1,TGCAGCGTTGAAGTAGCCGGGACAGGCAAAGCAGATACGCAGTATTTT,CSVEVAGTGKADTQYF
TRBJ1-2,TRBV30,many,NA,TGTGCCTGGAGTGATGAGGCGTATGGAGGCTACACCTTC,CAWSDEAYGGYTF
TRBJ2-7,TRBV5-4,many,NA,TGTGCCAGCAGCTCGGGGCCCTCCTACGAGCAGTACTTC,CASSSGPSYEQYF
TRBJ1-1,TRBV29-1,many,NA,TGCAGCACGTCCTATTCTGAAGCTTTCTTT,CSTSYSEAFF
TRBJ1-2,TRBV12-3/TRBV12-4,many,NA,TGTGCCAGCAGTTTTGGAACCTCCACTGGCTACACCTTC,CASSFGTSTGYTF
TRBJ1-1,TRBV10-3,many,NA,TGTGCCTCAAGCGGGGGATCTGAAGCTTTCTTT,CASSGGSEAFF
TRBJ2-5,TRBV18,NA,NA,TGTGCCAGCTCACCTCTGGCGGGGGCCACCCAAGAGACCCAGTACTTC,CASSPLAGATQETQYF
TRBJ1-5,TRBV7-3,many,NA,TGTGCCAGCAGCCGCAGGGGATGGGGAAATCAGCCCCAGCATTTT,CASSRRGWGNQPQHF
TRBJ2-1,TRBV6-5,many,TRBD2,TGTGCCAGCAGCACGCGGGGGTTAAGGTACAATGAGCAGTTCTTC,CASSTRGLRYNEQFF
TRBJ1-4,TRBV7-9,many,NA,TGTGCCAGCAGCGACAGGGAAAAACTGTTTTTT,CASSDREKLFF
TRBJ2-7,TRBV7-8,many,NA,TGTGCCAGCAGCCGAATGGCACAGGCACCCTCGGGCGAGCAGTACTTC,CASSRMAQAPSGEQYF
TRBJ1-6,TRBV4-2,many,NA,TGTGCCAGCAGCCAAGTTGGGGGCACTACCCTCCACTTT,CASSQVGGTTLHF
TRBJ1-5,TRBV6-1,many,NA,TGTGCCACCCTGAGGACAGGCAATCAGCCCCAGCATTTT,CATLRTGNQPQHF
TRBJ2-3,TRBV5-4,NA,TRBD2,TGTGCCAGCAGCCGTAGCGGGGGGGCCCTTAGCACAGATACGCAGTATTTT,CASSRSGGALSTDTQYF
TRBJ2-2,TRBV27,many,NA,TGTGCCAGCAAGAGGCTCGACTCAGCCGGGGAGCTGTTTTTT,CASKRLDSAGELFF
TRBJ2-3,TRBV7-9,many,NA,TGTGCCAGCAGCTCCCAGCGCGTCATTCCGGATACGCAGTATTTT,CASSSQRVIPDTQYF
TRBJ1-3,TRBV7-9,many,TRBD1,TGTGCCAGCAGCCCACAGGGGACTCGCTCTGGAAACACCATATATTTT,CASSPQGTRSGNTIYF
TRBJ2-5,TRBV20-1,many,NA,TGCAGTGCTCCCGCATACCAAGAGACCCAGTACTTC,CSAPAYQETQYF
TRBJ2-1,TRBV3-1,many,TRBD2,TGTGCCAGCAGCCCTACTAGCGGGGCCTACAATGAGCAGTTCTTC,CASSPTSGAYNEQFF
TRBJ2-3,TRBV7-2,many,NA,TGTGCCAGCAGCTTAGCGAGGGGGGTAGATACGCAGTATTTT,CASSLARGVDTQYF
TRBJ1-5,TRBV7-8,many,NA,TGTGCCAGCAGCCCCGGGTCGTGGATAGTCAATCAGCCCCAGCATTTT,CASSPGSWIVNQPQHF
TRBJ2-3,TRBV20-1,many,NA,TGCAGTGCTAGAGTAGGGTCAGGGCGCACAGATACGCAGTATTTT,CSARVGSGRTDTQYF
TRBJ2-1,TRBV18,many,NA,TGTGCCAGCTCACCTTTACAGGGAGTGGGAGATGAGCAGTTCTTC,CASSPLQGVGDEQFF
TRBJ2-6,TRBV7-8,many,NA,TGTGCCAGCAGGCCTATACCTGGGGCCAACGTCCTGACTTTC,CASRPIPGANVLTF
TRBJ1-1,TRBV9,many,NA,TGTGCCAGCAGCTCTAGTGTTTTGAACACTGAAGCTTTCTTT,CASSSSVLNTEAFF
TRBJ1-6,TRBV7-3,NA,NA,TGTGACAGCAGCGTGTCTGAAAATTCACCCCTCCACTTT,CDSSVSENSPLHF
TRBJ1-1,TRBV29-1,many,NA,TGCAGCGTTGATACAGCCGGGGGTGAGGCTTTCTTT,CSVDTAGGEAFF
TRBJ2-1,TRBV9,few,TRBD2,TGTGCCAGCAGCCCGGGGAGCGGGGGCCTTCGATCGAATGAGCAGTTCTTC,CASSPGSGGLRSNEQFF
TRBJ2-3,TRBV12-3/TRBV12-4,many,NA,TGTGCCAGCAGTTTAGGCGTGACCACAGATACGCAGTATTTT,CASSLGVTTDTQYF
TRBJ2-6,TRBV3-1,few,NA,TGTGCCAGCAGCCAAGCCCAACTCTCTGGGGCCAACGTCCTGACTTTC,CASSQAQLSGANVLTF
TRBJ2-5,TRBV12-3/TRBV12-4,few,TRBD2,TGTGCCAGCAGTTTAGGAGTGACTAGCGGACAGGACGAGACCCAGTACTTC,CASSLGVTSGQDETQYF
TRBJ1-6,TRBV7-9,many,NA,TGTGCCAGCGCAAGCACAGGAACCTATAATTCACCCCTCCACTTT,CASASTGTYNSPLHF
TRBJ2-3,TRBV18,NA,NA,TGTGCCAGCTCACCATCCTCCTCACGCACAGATACGCAGTATTTT,CASSPSSSRTDTQYF
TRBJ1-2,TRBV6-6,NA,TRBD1,TGTGCCAGCAGAGGGGACAGGGGGCATGGCTACACCTTC,CASRGDRGHGYTF
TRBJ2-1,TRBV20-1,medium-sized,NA,TGCAGTGCTAGAGATTCCGACTTATATGAGCAGTTCTTC,CSARDSDLYEQFF